This T cell receptor beta chain is drawn from a study of T cell responses to AZD1222 COVID-19 vaccine. Study findings and constraints: An increase in Spike-specific TCR breadth and depth was observed after two AZD1222 doses. Donors, mostly white British, included more females; clonal diversity was possibly underestimated. Seropositive at baseline were only a handful of AZD1222 recipients. It was only after the peak T cell response that any repertoires were sampled.

The CDR3 runs to 13 residues. Per germline, CDR1 MNHEY and CDR2 SVGAGI. The method was immunoSEQ multiplex PCR; TCRdb's version includes in-frame clones alone and lacks a portion of them. This sample yields tens of thousands of clones, of which around 87% are seen a single time; 16% belongs to the top ten. Worth noting for this clone: The antigen is not known.

The material was peripheral blood, obtained on day 0 of AZD1222 vaccination. The gene calls are TRBV6-5 and TRBJ1-5, with 11 positions matching TRBD1. This sequence originates from an adult in good health. The chain's CDR3 is CAIWGQGVQPQHF. DNA for the CDR3: TGTGCTATCTGGGGACAGGGGGTCCAGCCCCAGCATTTT.